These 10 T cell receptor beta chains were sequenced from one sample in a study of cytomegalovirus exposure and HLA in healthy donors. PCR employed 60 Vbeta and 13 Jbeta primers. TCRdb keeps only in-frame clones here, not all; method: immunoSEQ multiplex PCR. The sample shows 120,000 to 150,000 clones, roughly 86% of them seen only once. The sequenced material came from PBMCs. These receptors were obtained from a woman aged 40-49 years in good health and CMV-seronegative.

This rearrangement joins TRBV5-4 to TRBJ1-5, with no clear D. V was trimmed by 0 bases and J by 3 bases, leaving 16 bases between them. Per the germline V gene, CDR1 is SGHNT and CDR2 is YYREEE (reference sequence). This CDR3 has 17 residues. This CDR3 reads CASSLARRRSLNQPQHF. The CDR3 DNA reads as TGTGCCAGCAGCTTGGCGAGGCGCAGATCCCTCAATCAGCCCCAGCATTTT.

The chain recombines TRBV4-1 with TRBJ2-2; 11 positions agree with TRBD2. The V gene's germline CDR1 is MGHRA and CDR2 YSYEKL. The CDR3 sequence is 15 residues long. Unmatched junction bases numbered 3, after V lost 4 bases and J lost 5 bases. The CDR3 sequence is CASSPTSGRTGELFF. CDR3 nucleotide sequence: TGCGCCAGCAGCCCCACTAGCGGGAGAACCGGGGAGCTGTTTTTT.

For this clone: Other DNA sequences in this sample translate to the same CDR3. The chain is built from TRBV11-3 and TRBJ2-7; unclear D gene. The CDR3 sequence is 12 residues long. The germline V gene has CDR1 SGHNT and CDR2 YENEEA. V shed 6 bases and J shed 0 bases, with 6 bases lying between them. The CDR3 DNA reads TGTGCCAGCAGTCCGAGCTCCTACGAGCAGTACTTC. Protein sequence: CASSPSSYEQYF. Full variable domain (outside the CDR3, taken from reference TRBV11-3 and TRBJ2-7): EAGVVQSPRYKIIEKKQPVAFWCNPISGHNTLYWYLQNLGQGPELLIRYENEEAVDDSQLPKDRFSAERLKGVDSTLKIQPAELGDSAVYLCASSPSSYEQYFGPGTRLTVT.

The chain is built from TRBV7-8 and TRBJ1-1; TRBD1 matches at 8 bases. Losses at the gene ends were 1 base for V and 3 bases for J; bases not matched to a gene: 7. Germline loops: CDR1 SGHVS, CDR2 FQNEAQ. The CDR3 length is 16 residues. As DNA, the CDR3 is TGTGCCAGCAGCTTAGGGTCGTCAGGGGGCCACACTGAAGCTTTCTTT. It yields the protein CASSLGSSGGHTEAFF.

The CDR3 region is CASSLQQGANSPLHF. For the CDR3, the DNA is TGCGCCAGCAGCTTACAACAGGGGGCGAATTCACCCCTCCACTTT. The chain has TRBV5-1 and TRBJ1-6; TRBD1 aligns across 9 bases. Per the germline V gene, CDR1 is SGHRS and CDR2 is YFSETQ. The junction had 4 bases not matched to a gene; V was cut back by 2 bases and J by 7 bases. The CDR3 runs to 15 residues. Drawing the rest from reference TRBV5-1 and TRBJ1-6, the complete variable domain is KAGVTQTPRYLIKTRGQQVTLSCSPISGHRSVSWYQQTPGQGLQFLFEYFSETQRNKGNFPGRFSGRQFSNSRSEMNVSTLELGDSALYLCASSLQQGANSPLHFGNGTRLTVT.

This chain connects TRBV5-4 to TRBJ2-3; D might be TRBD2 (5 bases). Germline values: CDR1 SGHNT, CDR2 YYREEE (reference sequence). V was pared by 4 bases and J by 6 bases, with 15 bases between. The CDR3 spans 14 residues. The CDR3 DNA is TGTGCCAGCAGCCCGAGCACATTAGCGGATACGCAGTATTTT. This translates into CASSPSTLADTQYF.

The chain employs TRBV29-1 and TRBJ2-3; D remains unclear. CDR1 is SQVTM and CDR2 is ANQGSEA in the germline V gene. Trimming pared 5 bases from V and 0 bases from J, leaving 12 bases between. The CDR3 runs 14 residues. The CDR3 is CSVRFGLSTDTQYF. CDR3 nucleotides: TGCAGCGTTCGCTTCGGGTTAAGCACAGATACGCAGTATTTT.

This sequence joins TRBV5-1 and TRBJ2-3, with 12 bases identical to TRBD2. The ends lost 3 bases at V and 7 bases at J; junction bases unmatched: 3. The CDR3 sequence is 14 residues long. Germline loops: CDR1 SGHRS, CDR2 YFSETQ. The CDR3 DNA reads TGCGCCAGCAGCTCGACTAGCGGGAGAAATACGCAGTATTTT. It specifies CASSSTSGRNTQYF.

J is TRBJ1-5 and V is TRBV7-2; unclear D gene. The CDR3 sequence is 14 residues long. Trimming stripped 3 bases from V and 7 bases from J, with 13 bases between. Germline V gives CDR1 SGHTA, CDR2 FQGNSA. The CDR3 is CASSFGQVNQPQHF. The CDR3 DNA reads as TGTGCCAGCAGCTTCGGTCAGGTCAACCAGCCCCAGCATTTT.

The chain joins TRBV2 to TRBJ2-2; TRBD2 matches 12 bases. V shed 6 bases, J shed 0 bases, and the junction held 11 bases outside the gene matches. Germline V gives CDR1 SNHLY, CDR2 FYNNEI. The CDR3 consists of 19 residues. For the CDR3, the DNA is TGTGCCAGCAGCGACCGGGGACTAGCGGGCCTAGCGAACACCGGGGAGCTGTTTTTT. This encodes CASSDRGLAGLANTGELFF.